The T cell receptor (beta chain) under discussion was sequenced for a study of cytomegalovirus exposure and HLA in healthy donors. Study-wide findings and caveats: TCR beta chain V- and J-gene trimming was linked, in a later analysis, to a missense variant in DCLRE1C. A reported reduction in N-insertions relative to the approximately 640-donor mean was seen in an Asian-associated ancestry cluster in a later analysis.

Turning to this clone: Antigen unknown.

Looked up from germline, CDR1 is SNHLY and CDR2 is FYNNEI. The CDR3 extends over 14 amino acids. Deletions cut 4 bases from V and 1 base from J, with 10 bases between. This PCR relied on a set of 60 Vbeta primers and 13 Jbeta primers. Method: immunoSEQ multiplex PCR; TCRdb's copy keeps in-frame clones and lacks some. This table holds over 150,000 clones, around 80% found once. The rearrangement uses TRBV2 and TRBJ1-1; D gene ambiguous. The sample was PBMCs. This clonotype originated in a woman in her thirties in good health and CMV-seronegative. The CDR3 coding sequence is TGTGCCAGCAGTGGACTTAAAAAGAACACTGAAGCTTTCTTT. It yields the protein CASSGLKKNTEAFF. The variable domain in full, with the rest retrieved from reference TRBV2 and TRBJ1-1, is EPEVTQTPSHQVTQMGQEVILRCVPISNHLYFYWYRQILGQKVEFLVSFYNNEISEKSEIFDDQFSVERPDGSNFTLKIRSTKLEDSAMYFCASSGLKKNTEAFFGQGTRLTVV.